The rows below give T cell receptor beta chains drawn from one sample of a study of beta chain features in type 1 diabetes. Sequenced by immunoSEQ multiplex PCR; TCRdb stores in-frame clones only, minus some. The data hold under 250,000 clones, with 9.5% to 13% observed a single time. Sequences were obtained from central memory CD4+ T cells from blood. The receptors stem from a young man in good health. Each CDR3 is given with its conserved first and last residue. D genes are given only for firm matches. The size of a clone is reported for some rows only, either as once, few or many, or as a class for expanded clones.

DNA | CDR3 | D | size | J | V
TGTGCCAGCAGGAATGAGGGGCTCACAGATACGCAGTATTTT | CASRNEGLTDTQYF | - | - | TRBJ2-3 | TRBV28
TGCGCCAGCAGCCGGGACTTAAGAGTTGACATTCAGTACTTC | CASSRDLRVDIQYF | - | few | TRBJ2-4 | TRBV5-1
TGTGCCAGCAGTCTGCGGATGGCTGAAGCTTTCTTT | CASSLRMAEAFF | - | few | TRBJ1-1 | TRBV28
- | CASSTSTGAADIQYF | - | many | TRBJ2-4 | TRBV6-5
TGTGCCAGCAGCTTAGGGTTAGCCCAAGAGACCCAGTACTTC | CASSLGLAQETQYF | - | - | TRBJ2-5 | TRBV7-2
TGTGCCAGCTCACCACCGTTGTCAAGGGACCCTCCCTACAATGAGCAGTTCTTC | CASSPPLSRDPPYNEQFF | - | - | TRBJ2-1 | TRBV18
TGTGCCTGGAGGCGGGATCAAGAGACCCAGTACTTC | CAWRRDQETQYF | - | few | TRBJ2-5 | TRBV30
TGTGCCAGCAGCTTAGGAGGCGTAGAGGCTCAAGAGACCCAGTACTTC | CASSLGGVEAQETQYF | - | few | TRBJ2-5 | TRBV7-2
TGTGCCAGCAGCCAAAACAGCGTGGAGCTCTACAATGAGCAGTTCTTC | CASSQNSVELYNEQFF | - | many | TRBJ2-1 | TRBV7-2
TGTGCCACCAGCAGAGATCTTGGGGGATATAGCAATCAGCCCCAGCATTTT | CATSRDLGGYSNQPQHF | - | - | TRBJ1-5 | TRBV15
TGTGCCATCAGCCGGGGGGGTACTGGGAATGAGCAGTTCTTC | CAISRGGTGNEQFF | TRBD2 | many | TRBJ2-1 | TRBV10-3
TGTGCCTGGAGTGTAAGGGCAGGTTCCGAGCAGTACTTC | CAWSVRAGSEQYF | - | few | TRBJ2-7 | TRBV30
TGTGCCAGCAGCGTTACATTAACTGAGCAGTTCTTC | CASSVTLTEQFF | - | few | TRBJ2-1 | TRBV5-5
TGCGCCAGCAGTTCCGGCACTAGCGTTTACGAGCAGTACTTC | CASSSGTSVYEQYF | TRBD2 | few | TRBJ2-7 | TRBV5-1
TGCAGCGTTGCAGCTACCGGGACGGCCTCTAACTATGGCTACACCTTC | CSVAATGTASNYGYTF | - | - | TRBJ1-2 | TRBV29-1
TGTGCCAGCAGCTTTGGACGGGAGGAACAAGAGACCCAGTACTTC | CASSFGREEQETQYF | TRBD2 | many | TRBJ2-5 | TRBV7-3
TGTGCCTGGAGTGTACAGGCGGAGACCCAGTACTTC | CAWSVQAETQYF | - | many | TRBJ2-5 | TRBV30
TGTGCCAGCAGTAATGGACAGTTTTCCTACAATGAGCAGTTCTTC | CASSNGQFSYNEQFF | - | - | TRBJ2-1 | TRBV2
TGTGCCAGCTCACCAATACTGGAAGGCCACCGGGAGCTGTTTTTT | CASSPILEGHRELFF | - | - | TRBJ2-2 | TRBV18
TGTGCCAGCAGCTTTTTTCTACTAGCGGGAGGAGAGACCCAGTACTTC | CASSFFLLAGGETQYF | TRBD2 | few | TRBJ2-5 | TRBV7-6
TGTGCCAGCAACCTAGGGGAGACCCAGTACTTC | CASNLGETQYF | - | - | TRBJ2-5 | TRBV5-6
TGTGCCAGCAGTGAACCCTACGAGCAGTACTTC | CASSEPYEQYF | - | few | TRBJ2-7 | TRBV6-6
TGTGCCAGCAGCTTGGTTCTAGCGGGAGGTACGGAGACCCAGTACTTC | CASSLVLAGGTETQYF | TRBD2 | many | TRBJ2-5 | TRBV5-4
TGTGCCAGCAGCTGGACAGGGGACACCGGGGAGCTGTTTTTT | CASSWTGDTGELFF | TRBD1 | many | TRBJ2-2 | TRBV7-2
TGCAGCGTTGGGTACCGAGCGAGGAGCTCCTACGAGCAGTACTTC | CSVGYRARSSYEQYF | - | - | TRBJ2-7 | TRBV29-1
TGTGCCAGCAGTCCAAGGCTAGCGTTTAGCTCCTACGAGCAGTACTTC | CASSPRLAFSSYEQYF | - | - | TRBJ2-7 | TRBV28
TGTGCCAGCAGCACTAAGGGGCCGTCAAACAATGAGCAGTTCTTC | CASSTKGPSNNEQFF | - | few | TRBJ2-1 | TRBV11-2
TGCAGCGTTGAACAAGGGGAGGGGTATGGCTACACCTTC | CSVEQGEGYGYTF | - | - | TRBJ1-2 | TRBV29-1
TGCAGTCTTCGGACGGACCAAGAGACCCAGTACTTC | CSLRTDQETQYF | - | many | TRBJ2-5 | TRBV29-1
TGCGCCAGCAGCTTGGAAGCGGGACTTTACGAGCAGTACTTC | CASSLEAGLYEQYF | TRBD2 | few | TRBJ2-7 | TRBV5-1
TGTGCCAGCAGCGAACTAGCGACCCAAGAGACCCAGTACTTC | CASSELATQETQYF | TRBD2 | - | TRBJ2-5 | TRBV7-9
TGTGCCAGCGCTAGCGGGAGGTCGTCGAACACCGGGGAGCTGTTTTTT | CASASGRSSNTGELFF | TRBD2 | few | TRBJ2-2 | TRBV7-2
TGTGCCAGCAACGGGAACTATGGCTACACCTTC | CASNGNYGYTF | - | - | TRBJ1-2 | TRBV10-3
TGTGCCTGGAGTGTATTGTCGGTTTTGGGACTAGTGGGTGAAAATGAGCAGTTCTTC | CAWSVLSVLGLVGENEQFF | TRBD2 | few | TRBJ2-1 | TRBV30
TGTGCCTGGAGTGTCGCGGGAGTGGTCGAGCAGTACTTC | CAWSVAGVVEQYF | TRBD2 | many | TRBJ2-7 | TRBV30
TGTGCCAGCAGTGCCTTTAACACTGAAGCTTTCTTT | CASSAFNTEAFF | - | - | TRBJ1-1 | TRBV2
TGTGCCAGCAGTGTCAGGACATACCCCCCTTTT | CASSVRTYPPF | - | few | TRBJ2-3 | TRBV2
TGCGCCAGCAGCCAAGATTCGGGCAGGGGTAAAGGCTACACCTTC | CASSQDSGRGKGYTF | - | - | TRBJ1-2 | TRBV4-3
TGTGCCAGCAGCTGGACTCCTCCGGATACGCAGTATTTT | CASSWTPPDTQYF | - | few | TRBJ2-3 | TRBV7-3
TGTGCCAGCAGTTCGACAGGGGGGGATCAGCCCCAGCATTTT | CASSSTGGDQPQHF | TRBD1 | many | TRBJ1-5 | TRBV28
TGTGCCAGCAGCTTAGAGGGCTCCACAGATACGCAGTATTTT | CASSLEGSTDTQYF | - | - | TRBJ2-3 | TRBV7-2
TGTGCCAGCAGCCCACGGGGGCACTACGAGCAGTACTTC | CASSPRGHYEQYF | - | many | TRBJ2-7 | TRBV5-4
TGTGCCAGCAGCGTAGACAGGGGGAACGAGCAGTACTTC | CASSVDRGNEQYF | TRBD1 | - | TRBJ2-7 | TRBV9
TGTGCCTGGACCACCGGGGGGACCTCCTACGAGCAGTACTTC | CAWTTGGTSYEQYF | TRBD2 | few | TRBJ2-7 | TRBV30
TGTGCCAGCAGCCTCACCTGGGGCGAGACCCAGTACTTC | CASSLTWGETQYF | - | - | TRBJ2-5 | TRBV7-9
TGCGCCAGCAGCTTGCTAGATCCCTCCTACGAGCAGTACTTC | CASSLLDPSYEQYF | - | few | TRBJ2-7 | TRBV5-1
TGTGCCAGCACCGGAAACCGCGGCAATGAGCAGTTCTTC | CASTGNRGNEQFF | - | - | TRBJ2-1 | TRBV2
TGTGCCAGCAGCCAAGATGACTCTTACGGACTAGCCAAAAACATTCAGTACTTC | CASSQDDSYGLAKNIQYF | - | - | TRBJ2-4 | TRBV4-2
TGTGCCACCAGCACTGGCAGTAGCACAGATACGCAGTATTTT | CATSTGSSTDTQYF | - | few | TRBJ2-3 | TRBV15
TGTGCCAGCAGCTACGTTGGAGCGTTCACAGATACGCAGTATTTT | CASSYVGAFTDTQYF | - | many | TRBJ2-3 | TRBV7-9
TGCAGCGTTTCTTTAAACAGCTTCAATGAGCAGTTCTTC | CSVSLNSFNEQFF | - | few | TRBJ2-1 | TRBV29-1